The clone carrying this TCR beta chain was detected only a few times. No antigen is known for it. CDR3 length equals 13 residues. After removal of 6 bases from V and 5 bases from J, the junction contained 6 bases not matched to a gene. The data derive from a study of blood T cells in healthy people across ages. Study context: Template-switching capture recovered about one barcoded beta molecule per two T cells.

Together with a sample-barcoded 5' primer, a J-beta primer mix was included in a second PCR lasting about 6 to 11 cycles. TCRdb reanalysed the 5' RACE reads using MiXCR and keeps one entry per CDR3 protein. Altogether roughly 800,000 distinct CDR3 sequences are present, 20% to 25% being singletons, with the ten largest covering under 4.5%. Study outcomes and limitations: Estimated diversity, derived from one million T cells, was regarded as an underestimate. Per million T cells, TCR beta diversity dropped roughly linearly as age increased.

This same sample was also part of a study on T cells of mothers and their children. According to that study: According to the study, all extracted RNA entered cDNA synthesis at about 1.4 ug per 15 ul.

The source material was blood. The V gene is TRBV12-3 or TRBV12-4, the J gene TRBJ2-5, with 7 bases fitting TRBD2. The clonotype originates from a boy younger than 18 in good health. The DNA for the CDR3 is TGTGCCAGCAGCACGAACGGGGGGGAGACCCAGTACTTC. It encodes CASSTNGGETQYF.